This T cell receptor (beta chain) was identified in a study of blood T cells in healthy people across ages (dated by TCRdb to between 2015 and 2016). Study-level background: In model experiments, roughly one uniquely barcoded TCR beta cDNA molecule per two T cells was captured by template switching. To track age-related changes in TCR beta repertoire diversity, the study relied on deep sequencing normalized with unique cDNA molecular identifiers. Donors were grouped into four age groups: young (average roughly 16 years), middle-aged (39), aged (62) and long-lived (just over 80). To avoid experimental bias, donors of different ages were randomly spread across the sequencing lanes. Two additional independent replicas of 1 million unique cDNA reads from the same blood draw were analyzed for two donors (one aged 18 to 29 and one aged 80 or older).

Note on this clonotype: This clone's antigen is unknown. Base quality data are lacking; no much larger clone is found one base away.

CDR1 and CDR2 are read off the germline V gene as MNHEY and SVGEGT. Spanning cysteine to phenylalanine, the CDR3 consists of 15 amino acids. Of the read, only the CDR3 DNA is kept; its 45 bases are in frame from base 1. V has 2 bases trimmed and J has 4 bases trimmed; junction bases matching no gene number 6. Preparation of the library involved 5' RACE. These reads were obtained on an Illumina HiSeq 2500. A second PCR of about 6 to 11 cycles was performed with a sample-barcoded 5' primer and a J-beta primer mix. Each TCR beta cDNA molecule received a unique molecular identifier from a template-switch 5' adaptor carrying 12 random nucleotides. At least 2.5 million CDR3-containing paired-end reads were obtained from each sample. First-strand cDNA was synthesized from all RNA with the Mint cDNA synthesis kit, primed by a TRBC-specific oligonucleotide. Following uracil-DNA glycosylase treatment, a first 18-cycle PCR with universal primers M1SS and BC2_uni_R was performed on all cDNA. The source study handled its data this way. Normalization of each sample was performed by random selection of 1 million high-quality reads, each carrying a distinct molecular identifier. Instead of being binned into consensus sequences, reads with shared molecular identifiers were discarded. MiTCR, run with a Q25 quality threshold and the strictest error-elimination algorithm, handled CDR3 identification, clonotype clustering and error correction. A nonparametric unseen species model using Euler transformation provided a lower-bound estimate of total TCR beta diversity. TCRdb itself trimmed the public reads at Q25 with fastp, ran MiXCR and retained productive beta chains. A single entry per CDR3 protein holds the most common genes and DNA from its merged rows. The V and J calls come from TCRdb's annotation, not from the publication. This sample gives around 710,000 distinct CDR3 sequences in total; approximately 39% of them show up just once. The top ten constitute around 20% of the sample.

What the authors observed across the whole study: Observed TCR beta diversity correlated strongly with the percentage of naive T cells measured by flow cytometry. Since profiling was done on bulk unsorted PBMCs, naive and antigen-experienced compartments could not be conclusively compared. Because the CMV infection status of the donors was unknown, age-related changes in expanded clonotypes may potentially have been confounded. Compared with the aged group, the long-lived group had more naive CD4+ T cells, fewer expanded clones and increased TCR diversity, a pattern suggesting age selection. Estimates of total diversity based on one million sequenced T cells were regarded as lower bounds and as underestimates. Observed TCR beta diversity per million T cells fell roughly linearly with age, and a significant reduction was already apparent by age approximately 41.

The roughly 39 donors, aged roughly 6 to 95 years, were systemically healthy Caucasian individuals from Russia. Each donor gave approximately 10 milliliters of peripheral blood, collected into EDTA-treated Vacutainer tubes. PBMCs were isolated by Ficoll-Paque density-gradient centrifugation, with at least 6.5 million obtained per sample. Total RNA was extracted from PBMCs with Trizol reagent, with at least 6 micrograms obtained per sample. For every donor, flow cytometry on a PBMC aliquot measured the percentage of naive CD45RAhigh/CD27high T cells. Sample: blood. Rearrangement joined TRBV6-2 or TRBV6-3 to TRBJ2-7, with 9 junctional bases fitting TRBD2. The origin of this receptor is a woman aged 55-70 years in good health. The DNA sequence follows: TGTGCCAGCAGTTACCCGGGACTAGCAGAGTACGAGCAGTACTTC. The translation is CASSYPGLAEYEQYF.